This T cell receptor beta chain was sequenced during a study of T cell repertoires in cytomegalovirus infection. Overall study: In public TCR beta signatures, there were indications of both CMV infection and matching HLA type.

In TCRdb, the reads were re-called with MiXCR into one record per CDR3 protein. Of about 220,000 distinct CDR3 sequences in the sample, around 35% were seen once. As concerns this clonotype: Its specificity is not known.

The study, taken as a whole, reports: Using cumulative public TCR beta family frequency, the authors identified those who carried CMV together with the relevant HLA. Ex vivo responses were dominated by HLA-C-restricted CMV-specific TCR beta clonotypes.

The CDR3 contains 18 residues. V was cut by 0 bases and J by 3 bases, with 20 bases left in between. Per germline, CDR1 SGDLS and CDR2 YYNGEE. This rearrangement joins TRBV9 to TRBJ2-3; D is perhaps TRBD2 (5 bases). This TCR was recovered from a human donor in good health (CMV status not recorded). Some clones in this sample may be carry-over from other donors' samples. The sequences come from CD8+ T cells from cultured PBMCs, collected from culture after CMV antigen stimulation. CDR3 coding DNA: TGTGCCAGCAGCGTAGCGAGGACTCAAGAACGTCGAACAGATACGCAGTATTTT. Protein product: CASSVARTQERRTDTQYF. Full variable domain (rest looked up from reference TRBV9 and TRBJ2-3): DSGVTQTPKHLITATGQRVTLRCSPRSGDLSVYWYQQSLDQGLQFLIQYYNGEERAKGNILERFSAQQFPDLHSELNLSSLELGDSALYFCASSVARTQERRTDTQYFGPGTRLTVL.